The entry below gives a single T cell receptor (beta chain) sequence along with its context. CDR3 length equals 19 residues. Trimming pared 4 bases from V and 0 bases from J, leaving 21 bases between. Germline lookup yields CDR1 MGHRA and CDR2 YSYEKL. Measured with immunoSEQ multiplex PCR; TCRdb has only the in-frame clones, and not every one. This sample has around 640,000 clones, with approximately 96% found just once. This sample stems from a study of shared clonotypes between healthy human individuals. Study background: A donor's plate count was three for CD4 naive and three for CD4 memory; CD8 naive had two and CD8 memory one.

CD45RO negativity and positive selection for CCR7 defined naive CD8 cells, a population that excluded terminally differentiated effector memory CD45RA+ cells. The donor cohort consisted entirely of Caucasian adults residing in Nashville, Tennessee. This chain links TRBV4-1 with TRBJ1-4; possibly TRBD1 for D (6 bases). This receptor was obtained from a woman younger than 45 in good health. Sequencing was carried out using naive CD8+ T cells sorted from blood. The CDR3 region has the DNA TGCGCCAGCAGCCCCTCGTCCATGGGGAAGGGGGCAACTAATGAAAAACTGTTTTTT. This sequence encodes CASSPSSMGKGATNEKLFF.